This entry concerns a single T cell receptor (beta chain). This entry comes from a study of blood T cell repertoires in COVID-19. Study at large: Sites in the United States, Italy and Spain provided acute and convalescent COVID-19 samples.

Produced via immunoSEQ multiplex PCR; TCRdb's table is partial and in-frame only. In the table there are about 100,000 clones, 85% of which are singletons. J gave up 4 bases and V 1 base, and 4 bases lay outside the gene matches. Germline V gene sequence: CDR1 SGHRS, CDR2 YFSETQ. The CDR3 extends over 16 amino acids. Sequencing was carried out using peripheral blood. The rearrangement joins TRBV5-1 to TRBJ1-4; 10 bases align to TRBD1. The sequence was collected from a human donor in a cohort sampled during active COVID-19. The CDR3 DNA reads as TGCGCCAGCAGCTTGTTTGGGACAGGGGATAATGAAAAACTGTTTTTT. Translation: CASSLFGTGDNEKLFF.